This note documents a single T cell receptor (beta chain) sequence. This specimen belongs to a study of blood T cell repertoires in COVID-19. Study at large: Donors in the United States, Italy and Spain gave samples during acute or convalescent COVID-19.

Trimming cost V 3 bases and J 5 bases; bases outside gene matches: 8. The CDR3 extends over 14 amino acids. Per germline, CDR1 GTSNPN and CDR2 SVGIG (reference sequence). Authors' data handling: Amplification with reference gene primers provided the estimates of nucleated cell counts. The assay was immunoSEQ multiplex PCR, and TCRdb's table has in-frame clones only and misses some. The DNA gave D and trimming, while V, J and clone size come from that table. This table has around 250,000 clones, roughly 89% appearing once. Specimen: peripheral blood. This receptor was taken from a young woman with active or convalescent COVID-19. V is TRBV30 and J is TRBJ2-5, with 8 bases lining up with TRBD1. This chain's CDR3 is CAWRRQGAQETQYF. Written as DNA, the CDR3 is TGTGCCTGGAGGAGGCAGGGGGCGCAGGAGACCCAGTACTTC.